A single T cell receptor beta chain is shown here with its context. These data come from a study of T-cell reconstitution after alpha-beta-depleted transplantation in children. The CDR3 is 15 residues long. CDR1 and CDR2 (germline): LNHDA, SQIVND (reference sequence). Between the trimmed V and J ends, which lost 6 bases and 4 bases, there was a span of 16 bases. During its preparation, the TCRbeta library received unique molecular identifiers. TCRdb analysed the PCR reads with MiXCR anew, one entry per CDR3 protein. Counted here are 450,000 to 600,000 distinct CDR3 sequences, approximately 32% occurring once; the ten biggest clones make up around 2.3%.

The input for sequencing was PBMCs from the stem cell graft donor, taken from the stem cell graft. The V gene is TRBV19, the J gene TRBJ1-5; tentative D call: TRBD1 (5 bases). This TCR derives from a human donor who donated a stem cell graft to a child with aplastic anemia. Written as DNA, the CDR3 is TGTGCCAGTAGCGGGGGGATGCTCCCGAATCAGCCCCAGCATTTT. This sequence encodes CASSGGMLPNQPQHF.